This T cell receptor (beta chain) is drawn from a study of technical replicates of blood from several donors. This clone was observed a single time. The germline gives CDR1 MDHEN, CDR2 SYDVKM. Trimming took 6 bases from V and 5 from J, leaving 7 bases between them. This CDR3 region has 12 residues. The method was immunoSEQ multiplex PCR; TCRdb's version includes in-frame clones alone and lacks a portion of them. The table has some 70,000 clones, around 94% seen once. The chain uses TRBV28 and TRBJ2-2, with no clear D. Sequenced sample: T cells isolated from PBMCs. This clonotype originated in a human donor in good health. As DNA, the CDR3 is TGTGCCAGCAGCCCCAGGACCGGGGAGCTGTTTTTT. Residues: CASSPRTGELFF.